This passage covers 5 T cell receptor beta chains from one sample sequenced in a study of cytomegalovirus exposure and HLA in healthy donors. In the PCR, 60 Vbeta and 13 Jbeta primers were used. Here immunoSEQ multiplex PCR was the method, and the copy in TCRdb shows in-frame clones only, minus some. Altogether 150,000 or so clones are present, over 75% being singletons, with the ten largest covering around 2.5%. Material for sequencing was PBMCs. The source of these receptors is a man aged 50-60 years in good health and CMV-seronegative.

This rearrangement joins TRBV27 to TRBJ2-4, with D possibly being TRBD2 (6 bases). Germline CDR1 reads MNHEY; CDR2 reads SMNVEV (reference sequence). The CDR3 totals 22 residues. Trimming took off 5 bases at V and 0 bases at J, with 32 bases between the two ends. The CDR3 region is CASSNTPYVGLPKELAKNIQYF. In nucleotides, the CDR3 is TGTGCCAGCAGTAACACCCCCTACGTGGGACTCCCTAAGGAGTTAGCCAAAAACATTCAGTACTTC.

This CDR3 reads CATEPRGAVRTEAFF. In DNA, the CDR3 is TGTGCCACCGAGCCCAGGGGCGCGGTAAGGACTGAAGCTTTCTTT. The genes are TRBV27 and TRBJ1-1, with D possibly being TRBD1 (6 bases). Trimming removed 10 bases at V and 5 bases at J, with 23 bases between. The CDR3 has 15 residues. Germline CDR1 is MNHEY and CDR2 is SMNVEV (reference sequence).

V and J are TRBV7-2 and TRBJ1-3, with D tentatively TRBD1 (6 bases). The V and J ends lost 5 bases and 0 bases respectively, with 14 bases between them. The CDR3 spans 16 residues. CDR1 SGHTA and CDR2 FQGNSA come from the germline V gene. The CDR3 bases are TGTGCCAGCAGCCTCGACAGGACCCTCTCTGGAAACACCATATATTTT. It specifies CASSLDRTLSGNTIYF.

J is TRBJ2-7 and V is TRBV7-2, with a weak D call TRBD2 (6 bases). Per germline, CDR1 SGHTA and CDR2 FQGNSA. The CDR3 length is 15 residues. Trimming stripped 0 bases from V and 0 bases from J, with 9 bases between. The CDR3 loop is CASSLAGGPSYEQYF. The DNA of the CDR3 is TGTGCCAGCAGCTTAGCAGGAGGGCCCTCCTACGAGCAGTACTTC.

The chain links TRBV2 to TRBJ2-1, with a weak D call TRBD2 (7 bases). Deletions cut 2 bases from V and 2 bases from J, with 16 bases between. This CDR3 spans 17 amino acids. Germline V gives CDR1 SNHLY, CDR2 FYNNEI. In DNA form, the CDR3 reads TGTGCCAGCAGTGAATCCGGGGGGCCCTATGCCTACAATGAGCAGTTCTTC. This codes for CASSESGGPYAYNEQFF.